This record looks at one T cell receptor beta chain sequence and its context. Per the authors' pipeline: Cell counts per sample came from amplifying reference gene primers. This table comes from immunoSEQ multiplex PCR, and its TCRdb copy is limited to in-frame clones, with some not included. V and J calls and clone size come straight from that table; D and trimming were deduced from the DNA. In the table there are about 200,000 clones, over 70% of which are singletons. This sample stems from a study of blood T cell repertoires in COVID-19. Study background: Italy, Spain and the United States were the sources of the convalescent and acute COVID-19 samples.

CDR1 and CDR2 (germline): LNHDA, SQIVND (reference sequence). This CDR3 comprises 15 residues. V lost 6 bases, J lost 0 bases, and 6 bases stayed unmatched. V is TRBV19 and J is TRBJ1-1, with 8 bases identical to TRBD1. Sequencing was carried out using peripheral blood. This TCR derives from a man between 60 and 70 years old with acute or convalescent COVID-19. The CDR3 here is CASRQNRGVNTEAFF. In DNA, the CDR3 is TGTGCCAGTAGACAAAACAGGGGGGTGAACACTGAAGCTTTCTTT.